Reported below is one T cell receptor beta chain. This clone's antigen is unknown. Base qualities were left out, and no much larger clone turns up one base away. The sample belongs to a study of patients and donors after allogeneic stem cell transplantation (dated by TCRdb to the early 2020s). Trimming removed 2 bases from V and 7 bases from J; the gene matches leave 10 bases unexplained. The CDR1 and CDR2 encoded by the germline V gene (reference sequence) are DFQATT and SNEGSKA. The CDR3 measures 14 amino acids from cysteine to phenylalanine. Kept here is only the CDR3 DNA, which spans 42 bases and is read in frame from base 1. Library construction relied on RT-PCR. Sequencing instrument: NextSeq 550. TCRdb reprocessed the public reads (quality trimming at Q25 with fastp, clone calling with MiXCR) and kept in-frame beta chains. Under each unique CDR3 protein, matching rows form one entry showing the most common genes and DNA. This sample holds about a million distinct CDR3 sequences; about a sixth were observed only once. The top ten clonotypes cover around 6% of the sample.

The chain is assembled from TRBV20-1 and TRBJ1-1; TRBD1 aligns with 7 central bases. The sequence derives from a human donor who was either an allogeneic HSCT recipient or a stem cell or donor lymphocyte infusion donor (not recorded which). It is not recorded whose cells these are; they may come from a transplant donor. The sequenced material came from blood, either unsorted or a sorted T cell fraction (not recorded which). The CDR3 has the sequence CSARTLRGELEAFF. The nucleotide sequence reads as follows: TGCAGTGCTAGAACACTCAGGGGGGAACTTGAAGCTTTCTTT.